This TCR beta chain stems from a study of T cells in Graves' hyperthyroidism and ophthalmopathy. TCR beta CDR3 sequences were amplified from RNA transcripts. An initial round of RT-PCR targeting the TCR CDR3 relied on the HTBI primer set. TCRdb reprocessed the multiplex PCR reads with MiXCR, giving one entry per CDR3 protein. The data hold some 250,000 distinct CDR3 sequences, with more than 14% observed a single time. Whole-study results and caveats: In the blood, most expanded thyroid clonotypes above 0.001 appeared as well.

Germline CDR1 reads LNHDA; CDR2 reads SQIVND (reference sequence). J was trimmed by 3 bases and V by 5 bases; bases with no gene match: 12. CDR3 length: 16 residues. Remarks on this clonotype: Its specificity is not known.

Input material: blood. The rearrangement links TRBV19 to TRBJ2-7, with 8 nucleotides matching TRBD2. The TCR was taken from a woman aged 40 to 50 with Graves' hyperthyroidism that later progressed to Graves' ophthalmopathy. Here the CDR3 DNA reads TGTGCCAGTAGTCCCCTGGAGACTAGCGAATTCTACGAGCAGTACTTC. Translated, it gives CASSPLETSEFYEQYF.